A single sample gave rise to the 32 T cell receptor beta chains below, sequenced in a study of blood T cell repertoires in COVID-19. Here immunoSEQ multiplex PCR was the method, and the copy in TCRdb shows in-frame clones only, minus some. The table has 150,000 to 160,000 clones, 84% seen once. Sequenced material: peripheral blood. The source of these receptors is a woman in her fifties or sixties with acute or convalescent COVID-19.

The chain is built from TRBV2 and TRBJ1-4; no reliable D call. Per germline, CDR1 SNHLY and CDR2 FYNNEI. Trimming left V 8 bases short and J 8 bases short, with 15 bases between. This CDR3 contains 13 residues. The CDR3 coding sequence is TGTGCCAGCCAAAAGGAGGCGGGAGAAAAACTGTTTTTT. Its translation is CASQKEAGEKLFF.

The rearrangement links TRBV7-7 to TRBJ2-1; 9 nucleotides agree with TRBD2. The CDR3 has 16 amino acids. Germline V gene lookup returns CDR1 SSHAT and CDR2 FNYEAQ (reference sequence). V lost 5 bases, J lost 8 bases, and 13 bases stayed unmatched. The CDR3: CASSLPLREGRYEQFF. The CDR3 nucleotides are TGTGCCAGCAGCCTCCCTCTGCGGGAGGGCCGCTATGAGCAGTTCTTC.

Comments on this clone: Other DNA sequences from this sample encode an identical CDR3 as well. The CDR3 region is CASSLNRGQETQYF. DNA of the CDR3: TGTGCCAGCAGCTTAAACAGGGGGCAAGAGACCCAGTACTTC. This chain connects TRBV7-2 to TRBJ2-5, with 8 bases identical to TRBD1. The CDR3 length is 14 residues. Trimming cost V 2 bases and J 2 bases; bases outside gene matches: 1. CDR1 is SGHTA and CDR2 is FQGNSA in the germline V gene.

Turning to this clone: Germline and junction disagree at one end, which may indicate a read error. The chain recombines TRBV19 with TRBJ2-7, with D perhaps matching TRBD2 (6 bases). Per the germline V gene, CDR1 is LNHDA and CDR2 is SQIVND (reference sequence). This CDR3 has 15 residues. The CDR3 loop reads CASTISGGAAYEQYF. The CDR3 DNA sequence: TGTGCCAGTACTATATCGGGCGGGGCCGCCTACGAGCAGTACTTC.

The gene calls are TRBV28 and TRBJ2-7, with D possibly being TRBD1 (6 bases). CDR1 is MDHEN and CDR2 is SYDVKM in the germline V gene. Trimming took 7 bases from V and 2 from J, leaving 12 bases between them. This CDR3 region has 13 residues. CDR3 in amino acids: CASTLDRTYEQYF. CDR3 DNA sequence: TGTGCCAGCACCCTCGACAGGACCTACGAGCAGTACTTC. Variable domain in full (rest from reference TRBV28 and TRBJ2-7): DVKVTQSSRYLVKRTGEKVFLECVQDMDHENMFWYRQDPGLGLRLIYFSYDVKMKEKGDIPEGYSVSREKKERFSLILESASTNQTSMYLCASTLDRTYEQYFGPGTRLTVT.

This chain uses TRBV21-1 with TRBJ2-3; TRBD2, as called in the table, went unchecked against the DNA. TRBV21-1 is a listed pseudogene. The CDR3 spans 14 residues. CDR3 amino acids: CASSDLSSGDTQYF. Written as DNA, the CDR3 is TGTGCCAGCAGCGACCTCTCCAGCGGTGATACGCAGTATTTT.

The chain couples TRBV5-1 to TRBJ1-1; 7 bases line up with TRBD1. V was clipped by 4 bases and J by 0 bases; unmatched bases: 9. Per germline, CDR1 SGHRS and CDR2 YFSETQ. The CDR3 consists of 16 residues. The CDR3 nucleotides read TGCGCCAGCAGCCCCGACTGGACAGGATTGAACACTGAAGCTTTCTTT. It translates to CASSPDWTGLNTEAFF.

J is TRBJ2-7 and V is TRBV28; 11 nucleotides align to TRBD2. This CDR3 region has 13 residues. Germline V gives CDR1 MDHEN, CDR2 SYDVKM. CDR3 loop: CVAGTSGSYEQYF. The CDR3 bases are TGTGTCGCGGGGACTAGCGGATCCTACGAGCAGTACTTC.

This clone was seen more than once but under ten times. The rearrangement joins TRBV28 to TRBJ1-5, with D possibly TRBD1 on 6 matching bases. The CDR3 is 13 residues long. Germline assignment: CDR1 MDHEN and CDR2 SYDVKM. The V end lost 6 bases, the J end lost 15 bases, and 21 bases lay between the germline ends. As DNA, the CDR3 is TGTGCCAGCAGAGCAACAGGGACGGGTCAAGGGCATTTT. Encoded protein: CASRATGTGQGHF.

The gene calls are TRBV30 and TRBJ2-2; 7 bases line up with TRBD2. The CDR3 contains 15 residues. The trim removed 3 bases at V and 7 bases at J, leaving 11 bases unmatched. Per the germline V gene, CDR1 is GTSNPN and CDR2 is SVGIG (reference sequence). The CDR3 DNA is TGTGCCTGGAGGGGCGGGGGTGCAACGTGCGGGGAGCTGTTTTTT. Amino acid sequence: CAWRGGGATCGELFF.

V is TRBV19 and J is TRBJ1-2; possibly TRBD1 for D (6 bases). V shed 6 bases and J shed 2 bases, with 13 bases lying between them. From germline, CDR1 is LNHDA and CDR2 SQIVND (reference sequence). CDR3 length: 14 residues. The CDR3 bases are TGTGCCAGTAGCTCGACAGGCGGAAACTATGGCTACACCTTC. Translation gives CASSSTGGNYGYTF.

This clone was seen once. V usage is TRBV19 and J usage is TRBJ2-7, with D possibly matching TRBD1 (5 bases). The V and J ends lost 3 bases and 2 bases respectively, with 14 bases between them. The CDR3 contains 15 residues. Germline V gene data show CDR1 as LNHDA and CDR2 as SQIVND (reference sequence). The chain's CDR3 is CASSMTTVSPYEQYF. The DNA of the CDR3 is TGTGCCAGTAGTATGACGACAGTAAGTCCCTACGAGCAGTACTTC. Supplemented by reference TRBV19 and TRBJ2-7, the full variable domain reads DGGITQSPKYLFRKEGQNVTLSCEQNLNHDAMYWYRQDPGQGLRLIYYSQIVNDFQKGDIAEGYSVSREKKESFPLTVTSAQKNPTAFYLCASSMTTVSPYEQYFGPGTRLTVT.

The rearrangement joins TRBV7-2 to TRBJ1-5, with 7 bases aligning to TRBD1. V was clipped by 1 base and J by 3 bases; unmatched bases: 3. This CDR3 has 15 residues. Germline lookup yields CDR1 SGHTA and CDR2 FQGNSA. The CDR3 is CASSLGGQVNQPQHF. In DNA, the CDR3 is TGTGCCAGCAGCTTAGGAGGACAGGTCAATCAGCCCCAGCATTTT.

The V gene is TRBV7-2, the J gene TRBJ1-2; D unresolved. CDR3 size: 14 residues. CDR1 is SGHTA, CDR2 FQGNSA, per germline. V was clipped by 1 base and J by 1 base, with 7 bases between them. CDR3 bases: TGTGCCAGCAGCTTAGGAGGGATTAACTATGGCTACACCTTC. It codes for CASSLGGINYGYTF.

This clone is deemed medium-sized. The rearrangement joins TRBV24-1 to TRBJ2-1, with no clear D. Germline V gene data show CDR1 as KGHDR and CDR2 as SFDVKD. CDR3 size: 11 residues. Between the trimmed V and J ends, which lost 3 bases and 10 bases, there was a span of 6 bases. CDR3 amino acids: CATSDKEEQFF. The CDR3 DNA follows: TGTGCCACCAGTGATAAGGAGGAGCAGTTCTTC.

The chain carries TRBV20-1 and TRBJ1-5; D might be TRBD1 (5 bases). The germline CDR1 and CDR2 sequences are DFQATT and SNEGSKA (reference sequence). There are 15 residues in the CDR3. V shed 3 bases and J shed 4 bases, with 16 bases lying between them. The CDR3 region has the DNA TGCAGTGCTAGTCATTCGGGGGATTCGAATCAGCCCCAGCATTTT. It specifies CSASHSGDSNQPQHF.

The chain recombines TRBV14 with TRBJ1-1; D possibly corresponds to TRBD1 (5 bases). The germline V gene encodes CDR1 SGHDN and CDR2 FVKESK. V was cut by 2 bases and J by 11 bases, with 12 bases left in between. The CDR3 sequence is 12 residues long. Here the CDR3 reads CASSQQGLLAFF. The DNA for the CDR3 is TGTGCCAGCAGCCAACAGGGCCTTCTGGCTTTCTTT.

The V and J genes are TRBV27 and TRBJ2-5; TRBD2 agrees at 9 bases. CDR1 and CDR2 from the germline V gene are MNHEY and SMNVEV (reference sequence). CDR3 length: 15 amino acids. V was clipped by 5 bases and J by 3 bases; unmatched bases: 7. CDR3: CASSPGLAREETQYF. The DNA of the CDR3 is TGTGCCAGCAGTCCGGGACTAGCAAGGGAAGAGACCCAGTACTTC.

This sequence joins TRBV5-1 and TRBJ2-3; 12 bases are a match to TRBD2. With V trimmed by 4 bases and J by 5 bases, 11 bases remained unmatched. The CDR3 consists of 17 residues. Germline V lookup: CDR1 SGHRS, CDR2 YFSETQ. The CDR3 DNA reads TGCGCCAGCAGCCACCTACTAGCGGGGGGCGTTAGAGATACGCAGTATTTT. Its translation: CASSHLLAGGVRDTQYF.

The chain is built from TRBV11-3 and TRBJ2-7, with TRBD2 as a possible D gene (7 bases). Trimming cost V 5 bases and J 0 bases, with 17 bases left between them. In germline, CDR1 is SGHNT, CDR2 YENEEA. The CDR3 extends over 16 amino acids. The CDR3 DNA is TGTGCCAGCAGCCCCGGGGGGCACTCGAGCTCCTACGAGCAGTACTTC. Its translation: CASSPGGHSSSYEQYF.

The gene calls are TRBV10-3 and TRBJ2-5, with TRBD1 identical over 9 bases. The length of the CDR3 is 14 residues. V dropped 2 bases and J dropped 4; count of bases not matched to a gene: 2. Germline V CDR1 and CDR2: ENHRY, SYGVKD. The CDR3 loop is CAISEGQGTETQYF. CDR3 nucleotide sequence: TGTGCCATCAGTGAGGGACAGGGGACAGAGACCCAGTACTTC.

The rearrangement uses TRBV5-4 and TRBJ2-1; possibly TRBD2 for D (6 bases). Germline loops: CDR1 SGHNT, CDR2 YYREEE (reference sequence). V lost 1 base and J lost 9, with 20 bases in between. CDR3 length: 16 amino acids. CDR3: CASSLLSLAGRTEQFF. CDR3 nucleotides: TGTGCCAGCAGCTTGCTCTCGTTGGCGGGAAGGACTGAGCAGTTCTTC.

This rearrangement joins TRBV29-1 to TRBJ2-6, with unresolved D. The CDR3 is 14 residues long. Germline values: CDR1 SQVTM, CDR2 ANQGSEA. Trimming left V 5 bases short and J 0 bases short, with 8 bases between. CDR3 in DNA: TGCAGCGTTACGGAGATCTCTGGGGCCAACGTCCTGACTTTC. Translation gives CSVTEISGANVLTF.

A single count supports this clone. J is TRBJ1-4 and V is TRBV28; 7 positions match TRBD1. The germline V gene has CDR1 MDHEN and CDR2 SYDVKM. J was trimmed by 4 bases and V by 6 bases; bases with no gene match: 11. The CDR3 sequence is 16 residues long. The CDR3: CASSLRSTGNNEKLFF. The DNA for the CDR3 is TGTGCCAGCAGCCTGAGGTCGACAGGGAATAATGAAAAACTGTTTTTT.

The CDR3, as DNA: TGTGCCGCAGCTCTCGGGCAGGGCTTAGAGCCCCAGCATTTT. Encoded protein: CAAALGQGLEPQHF. The genes are TRBV11-1 and TRBJ1-5; D might be TRBD1 (5 bases). Looked up from germline, CDR1 is SGHAT and CDR2 is FQDESV (reference sequence). The CDR3 length is 14 residues. V was clipped by 11 bases and J by 8 bases, with 22 bases between them. Complete variable domain (other parts from reference TRBV11-1 and TRBJ1-5): EAEVAQSPRYKITEKSQAVAFWCDPISGHATLYWYRQILGQGPELLVQFQDESVVDDSQLPKDRFSAERLKGVDSTLKIQPAELGDSAMYLCAAALGQGLEPQHFGDGTRLSIL.

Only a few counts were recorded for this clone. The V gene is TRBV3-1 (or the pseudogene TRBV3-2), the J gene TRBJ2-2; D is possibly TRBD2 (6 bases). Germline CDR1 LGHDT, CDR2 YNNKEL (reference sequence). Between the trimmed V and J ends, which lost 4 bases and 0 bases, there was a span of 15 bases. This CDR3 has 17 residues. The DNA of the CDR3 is TGTGCCAGCAGCCCCCCCCAGTGGGGGGCGAACACCGGGGAGCTGTTTTTT. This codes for CASSPPQWGANTGELFF.

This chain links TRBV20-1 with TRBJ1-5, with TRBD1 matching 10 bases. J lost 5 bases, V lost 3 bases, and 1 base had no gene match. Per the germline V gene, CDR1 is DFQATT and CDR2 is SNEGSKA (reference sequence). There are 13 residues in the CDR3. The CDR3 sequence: CSASGTGDQPQHF. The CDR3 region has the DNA TGCAGTGCTAGTGGGACAGGGGATCAGCCCCAGCATTTT.

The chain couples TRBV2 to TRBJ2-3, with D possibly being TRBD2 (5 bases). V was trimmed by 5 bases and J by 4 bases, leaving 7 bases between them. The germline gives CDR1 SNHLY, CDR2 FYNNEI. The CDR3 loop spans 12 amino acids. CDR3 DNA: TGTGCCAGCAGTATAGCGCCAGATACGCAGTATTTT. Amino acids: CASSIAPDTQYF.

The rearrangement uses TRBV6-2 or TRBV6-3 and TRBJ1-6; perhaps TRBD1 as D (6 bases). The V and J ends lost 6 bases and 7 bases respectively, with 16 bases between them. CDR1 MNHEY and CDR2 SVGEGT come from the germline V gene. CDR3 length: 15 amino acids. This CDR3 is CASSISGTINSPLHF. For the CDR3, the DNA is TGTGCCAGCAGCATTTCCGGGACAATCAATTCACCCCTCCACTTT.

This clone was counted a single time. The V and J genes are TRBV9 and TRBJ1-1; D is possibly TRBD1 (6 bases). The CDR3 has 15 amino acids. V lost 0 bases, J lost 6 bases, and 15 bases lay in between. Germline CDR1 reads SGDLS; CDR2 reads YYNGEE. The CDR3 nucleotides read TGTGCCAGCAGCGTAGAAGATACAGGGTTCGCTGAAGCTTTCTTT. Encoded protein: CASSVEDTGFAEAFF. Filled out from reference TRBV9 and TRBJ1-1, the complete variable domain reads DSGVTQTPKHLITATGQRVTLRCSPRSGDLSVYWYQQSLDQGLQFLIQYYNGEERAKGNILERFSAQQFPDLHSELNLSSLELGDSALYFCASSVEDTGFAEAFFGQGTRLTVV.

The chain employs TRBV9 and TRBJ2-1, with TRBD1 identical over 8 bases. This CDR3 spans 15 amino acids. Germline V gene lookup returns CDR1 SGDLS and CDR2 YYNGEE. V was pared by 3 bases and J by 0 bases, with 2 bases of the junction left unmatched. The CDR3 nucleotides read TGTGCCAGCAGCGCCCAGGGGGCCTCCTACAATGAGCAGTTCTTC. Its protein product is CASSAQGASYNEQFF.

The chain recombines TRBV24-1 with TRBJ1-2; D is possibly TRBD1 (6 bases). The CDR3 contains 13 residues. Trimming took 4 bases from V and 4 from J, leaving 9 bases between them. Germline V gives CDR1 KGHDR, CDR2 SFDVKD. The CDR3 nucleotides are TGTGCCACCAGTGAGGGGGACACCTATGGCTACACCTTC. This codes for CATSEGDTYGYTF.